Presented here are 17 T cell receptor beta chains from one specimen sequenced in a study of T cells in localized non-small cell lung cancer. TCRdb's copy holds only in-frame clones and misses some; the assay was immunoSEQ multiplex PCR. The sample holds under 75,000 clones, approximately 87% seen once. This material consisted of peripheral blood, taken before any cancer treatment. These receptors came from a male donor aged 60 or over with stage III squamous cell lung carcinoma.

This clone was observed a single time. The rearrangement uses TRBV19 and TRBJ1-4, with D perhaps TRBD1 (5 bases). The CDR3 covers 14 residues. V lost 3 bases and J 4 bases, leaving 9 bases between the germline ends. CDR1 is LNHDA, CDR2 SQIVND, per germline (reference sequence). CDR3 coding DNA: TGTGCCAGTAGTATGGGGCAGAATAATGAAAAACTGTTTTTT. Residues: CASSMGQNNEKLFF.

The CDR3 DNA follows: TGTGCCAGCAGCCCGTCCGGGACGGAAGAAAGTGGCTACACCTTC. This sequence encodes CASSPSGTEESGYTF. The chain is built from TRBV7-9 and TRBJ1-2, with D possibly TRBD1 on 5 matching bases. V lost 5 bases and J 7 bases, leaving 20 bases between the germline ends. The length of the CDR3 is 15 residues. Germline-derived CDR1 and CDR2 are SEHNR and FQNEAQ (reference sequence).

The chain carries TRBV7-3 and TRBJ2-1; possibly TRBD1 for D (6 bases). This CDR3 spans 14 amino acids. Deletions cut 8 bases from V and 0 bases from J, with 11 bases between. The germline V gene has CDR1 SGHTA and CDR2 FQGTGA. The CDR3 loop reads CASGRQDSYNEQFF. CDR3 in DNA: TGTGCCAGCGGTCGACAGGACTCCTACAATGAGCAGTTCTTC.

The V and J genes are TRBV9 and TRBJ2-3, with 8 nucleotides matching TRBD2. CDR3 length: 16 residues. With 0 bases clipped from V and 2 bases from J, the junction kept 5 bases outside the gene matches. Germline CDR1 and CDR2: SGDLS and YYNGEE. The CDR3 protein is CASSVAAGGITDTQYF. The CDR3 DNA is TGTGCCAGCAGCGTAGCCGCGGGGGGTATCACAGATACGCAGTATTTT.

The gene calls are TRBV11-3 and TRBJ2-3, with no clear D. The CDR3 loop spans 11 amino acids. With 4 bases removed from V and 5 bases from J, the gap between germline ends came to 4 bases. The germline CDR1 and CDR2 sequences are SGHNT and YENEEA. The CDR3: CASSSEDTQYF. For the CDR3, the DNA is TGTGCCAGCAGCTCAGAAGATACGCAGTATTTT. The full variable domain, in which reference TRBV11-3 and TRBJ2-3 provide the parts outside the CDR3, is EAGVVQSPRYKIIEKKQPVAFWCNPISGHNTLYWYLQNLGQGPELLIRYENEEAVDDSQLPKDRFSAERLKGVDSTLKIQPAELGDSAVYLCASSSEDTQYFGPGTRLTVL.

V gene TRBV30 combines with J gene TRBJ2-7, with TRBD1 matching over 9 bases. V lost 1 base to trimming and J lost 4 bases; unmatched junction nucleotides: 8. The CDR3 runs 15 residues. Germline V lookup: CDR1 GTSNPN, CDR2 SVGIG (reference sequence). CDR3 region: CAWSASDRGRYEQYF. CDR3 bases: TGTGCCTGGAGTGCCTCGGACAGGGGAAGGTACGAGCAGTACTTC.

The rearrangement links TRBV5-1 to TRBJ2-7; tentative D call: TRBD2 (6 bases). CDR3 length: 17 amino acids. V was shortened by 0 bases and J by 6 bases, with 22 bases between the two germline ends. CDR1 is SGHRS, CDR2 YFSETQ, per germline. The CDR3 region has the DNA TGCGCCAGCAGCTTGGTAGGTAGGCGGGGAAGTCTGGGCGAGCAGTACTTC. This encodes CASSLVGRRGSLGEQYF.

This clone turned up a few times. This chain connects TRBV6-5 to TRBJ1-1; unclear D gene. Germline assignment: CDR1 MNHEY and CDR2 SVGAGI. The CDR3 sequence is 15 residues long. V lost 0 bases to trimming and J lost 4 bases, with 12 bases between them. In DNA form, the CDR3 reads TGTGCCAGCAGTTACTCGAAAACCTCTGGCACTGAAGCTTTCTTT. Amino acid sequence: CASSYSKTSGTEAFF.

V usage is TRBV28 and J usage is TRBJ1-2; D is unclear. V lost 9 bases, J lost 4 bases, and 9 bases lay in between. CDR3 length equals 11 residues. Germline lookup yields CDR1 MDHEN and CDR2 SYDVKM. The CDR3 DNA reads as TGTGCCAGTGCGTCGCCCTATGGCTACACCTTC. This codes for CASASPYGYTF.

The chain joins TRBV4-1 to TRBJ1-5, with a weak D call TRBD1 (5 bases). This CDR3 is 15 amino acids long. CDR1 is MGHRA, CDR2 YSYEKL, per germline. The V gene lost 6 bases and the J gene lost 0 bases, with 12 bases spanning the gap. The CDR3 loop reads CASRQTEYSNQPQHF. CDR3 nucleotide sequence: TGCGCCAGCAGACAGACAGAATATAGCAATCAGCCCCAGCATTTT.

J is TRBJ2-1 and V is TRBV4-1, with a weak D call TRBD1 (5 bases). Per the germline V gene, CDR1 is MGHRA and CDR2 is YSYEKL. Trimming pared 1 base from V and 8 bases from J, leaving 15 bases between. The CDR3 loop spans 15 amino acids. This CDR3 is CASSQGTRRQHEQFF. In DNA form, the CDR3 reads TGCGCCAGCAGCCAAGGGACACGGAGACAGCATGAGCAGTTCTTC.

The V call is TRBV6-1, the J call TRBJ1-3, with D unresolved. Germline V CDR1 and CDR2: MNHNS, SASEGT. This CDR3 has 17 amino acids. Trimming removed 1 base at V and 0 bases at J, with 13 bases between. The CDR3 is CASSEDPYPSSGNTIYF. The DNA for the CDR3 is TGTGCCAGCAGTGAAGACCCTTATCCGAGCTCTGGAAACACCATATATTTT.

This chain connects TRBV19 to TRBJ1-6; D perhaps matches TRBD1 (6 bases). CDR3 size: 15 residues. CDR1 is LNHDA, CDR2 SQIVND, per germline (reference sequence). The germline V and J ends were trimmed by 3 bases and 5 bases, with 11 bases remaining between them. The CDR3 DNA reads TGTGCCAGTAGTATGGCGGGGGACAATAATTCACCCCTCCACTTT. It codes for CASSMAGDNNSPLHF.

The chain is built from TRBV27 and TRBJ1-2; tentatively, D is TRBD1 (5 bases). This CDR3 contains 16 residues. Germline V gene data show CDR1 as MNHEY and CDR2 as SMNVEV (reference sequence). Trimming pared 4 bases from V and 0 bases from J, leaving 15 bases between. The DNA of the CDR3 is TGTGCCAGCAGTTCCCGACAGCGGATAGCTAACTATGGCTACACCTTC. It translates to CASSSRQRIANYGYTF.

The chain has TRBV10-2 and TRBJ1-1; D ambiguous. The V gene's germline CDR1 is WSHSY and CDR2 SAAADI. Trimming removed 1 base from V and 4 bases from J, with 10 bases in between. The CDR3 has 14 amino acids. The CDR3 protein is CASSEYGQTTEAFF. CDR3 nucleotides: TGCGCCAGCAGTGAGTACGGGCAGACCACTGAAGCTTTCTTT.

V is TRBV9 and J is TRBJ1-2, with 7 bases that match TRBD1. CDR3 length: 13 residues. In germline, CDR1 is SGDLS, CDR2 YYNGEE. J was trimmed by 4 bases and V by 4 bases; bases with no gene match: 4. The CDR3, as DNA: TGTGCCAGCAGCCCAGGGGACAGCTATGGCTACACCTTC. This gives the protein CASSPGDSYGYTF.

J is TRBJ1-2 and V is TRBV28; the D is unclear. The CDR3 extends over 13 amino acids. Trimming stripped 5 bases from V and 4 bases from J, with 11 bases between. CDR1 and CDR2 from the germline V gene are MDHEN and SYDVKM. The CDR3 DNA follows: TGTGCCAGCAGTCTCCAGGCCCCCTATGGCTACACCTTC. Translated, it gives CASSLQAPYGYTF.